The clone carrying this TCR beta chain has at least ten counts. The ends lost 2 bases at V and 11 bases at J; junction bases unmatched: 5. Germline V lookup: CDR1 SGHRS, CDR2 YFSETQ. The CDR3 is 13 amino acids. The entry originates in a study of blood T cells in healthy people across ages. Primed by a sample-barcoded 5' primer and a J-beta primer mix, a second PCR proceeded for roughly 6 to 12 cycles. A single record per CDR3 protein comes from TCRdb applying MiXCR to the 5' RACE reads. Among 800,000 to 950,000 distinct CDR3 sequences listed, under 35% were seen once. In addition, the sample was reused for a study of T cells of mothers and their children.

This receptor was taken from a woman in her 40s in good health. What was sequenced was blood. The chain joins TRBV5-1 to TRBJ2-1; 9 positions match TRBD1. DNA for the CDR3: TGCGCCAGCAGCTTAGGGACAGGGAATCAGCAGTTCTTC. This codes for CASSLGTGNQQFF.